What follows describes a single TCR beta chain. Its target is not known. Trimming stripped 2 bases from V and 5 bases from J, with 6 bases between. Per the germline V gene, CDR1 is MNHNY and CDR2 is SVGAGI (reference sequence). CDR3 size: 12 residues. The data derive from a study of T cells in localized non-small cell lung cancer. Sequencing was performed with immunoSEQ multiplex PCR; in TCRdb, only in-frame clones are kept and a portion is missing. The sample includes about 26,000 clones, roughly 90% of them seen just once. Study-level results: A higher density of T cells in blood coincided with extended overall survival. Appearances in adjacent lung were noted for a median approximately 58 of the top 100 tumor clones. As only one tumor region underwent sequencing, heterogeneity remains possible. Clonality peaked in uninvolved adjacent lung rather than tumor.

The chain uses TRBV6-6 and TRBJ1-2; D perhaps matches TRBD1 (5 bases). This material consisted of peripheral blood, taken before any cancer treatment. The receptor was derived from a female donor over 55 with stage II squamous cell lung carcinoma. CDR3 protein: CASSYRQYGYTF. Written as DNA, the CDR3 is TGTGCCAGCAGTTACCGACAGTATGGCTACACCTTC.